The subject of this entry is one TCR beta chain. No antigen is known for it. For every sample, eight separate reactions were used to make cDNA. Following a re-call of the 5' RACE reads, TCRdb has one entry per CDR3 protein and lacks DNA. Its listing shows some 170,000 distinct CDR3 sequences. These data belong to a study of monozygotic twins with inflammatory bowel disease. General study points: Differences in immunosuppressive treatment may have been a source of added variability in patient repertoires.

Per germline, CDR1 MGHRA and CDR2 YSYEKL. The CDR3 has 14 amino acids. This clonotype originated in a human donor with ulcerative colitis or Crohn's disease, or a healthy co-twin of an affected twin (not recorded which). This sequence joins TRBV4-1 and TRBJ1-5; the D call of TRBD1 rests on TCRdb alone, since no DNA is present to check it. Sequencing was carried out using blood. The CDR3 protein is CASSPHRGWQPQHF.